This T cell receptor (beta chain) is drawn from a study of T cell changes during pregnancy in multiple sclerosis. Germline CDR1 is SGHTA and CDR2 is FQGNSA. This CDR3 has 13 amino acids. After removal of 3 bases from V and 5 bases from J, the junction contained 3 bases not matched to a gene. Sequenced by immunoSEQ multiplex PCR; TCRdb stores in-frame clones only, minus some. The sample includes 33,000 or so clones, 75% to 90% seen only once; the top ten take over 5%. The TCR comes from a female donor with multiple sclerosis, enrolled in a pregnancy study. Sequences were derived from CD8+ T cells from peripheral blood mononuclear cells, sampled in the second trimester of pregnancy. The chain couples TRBV7-2 to TRBJ2-7; the match to TRBD2 covers 8 bases. CDR3 DNA: TGTGCCAGCAGCTTGATTAGCGGGAACGAGCAGTACTTC. Its translation is CASSLISGNEQYF.